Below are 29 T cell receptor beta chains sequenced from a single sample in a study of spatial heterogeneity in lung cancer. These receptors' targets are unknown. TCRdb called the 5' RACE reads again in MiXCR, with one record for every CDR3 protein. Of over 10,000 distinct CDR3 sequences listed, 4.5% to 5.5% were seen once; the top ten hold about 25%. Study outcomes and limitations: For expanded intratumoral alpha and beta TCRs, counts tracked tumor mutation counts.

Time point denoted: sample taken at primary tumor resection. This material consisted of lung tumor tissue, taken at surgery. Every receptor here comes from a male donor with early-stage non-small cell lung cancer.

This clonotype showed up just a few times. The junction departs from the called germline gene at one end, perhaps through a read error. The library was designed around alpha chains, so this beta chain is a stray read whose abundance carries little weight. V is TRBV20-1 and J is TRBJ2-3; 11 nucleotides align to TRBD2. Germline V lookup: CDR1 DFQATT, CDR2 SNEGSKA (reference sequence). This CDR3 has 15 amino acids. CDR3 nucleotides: TGCAGTGCTACCGGACTAGCGGGTGACACAGATATGCAGTATTTT. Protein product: CSATGLAGDTDMQYF.

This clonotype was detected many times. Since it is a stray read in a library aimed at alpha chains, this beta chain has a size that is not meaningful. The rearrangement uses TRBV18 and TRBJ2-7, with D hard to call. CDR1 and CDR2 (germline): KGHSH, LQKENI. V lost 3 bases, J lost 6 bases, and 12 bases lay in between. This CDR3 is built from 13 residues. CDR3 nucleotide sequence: TGTGCCAGCTCACCCACTGACTTGGGCGAGCAGTACTTC. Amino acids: CASSPTDLGEQYF.

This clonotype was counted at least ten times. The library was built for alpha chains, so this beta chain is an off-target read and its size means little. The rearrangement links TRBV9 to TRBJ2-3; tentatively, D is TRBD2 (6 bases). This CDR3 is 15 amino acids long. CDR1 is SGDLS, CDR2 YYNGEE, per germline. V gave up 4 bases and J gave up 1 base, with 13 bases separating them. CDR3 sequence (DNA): TGTGCCAGCAGCCCGGCCGGAGGGCGCACAGATACGCAGTATTTT. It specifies CASSPAGGRTDTQYF. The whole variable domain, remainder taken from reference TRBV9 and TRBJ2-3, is DSGVTQTPKHLITATGQRVTLRCSPRSGDLSVYWYQQSLDQGLQFLIQYYNGEERAKGNILERFSAQQFPDLHSELNLSSLELGDSALYFCASSPAGGRTDTQYFGPGTRLTVL.

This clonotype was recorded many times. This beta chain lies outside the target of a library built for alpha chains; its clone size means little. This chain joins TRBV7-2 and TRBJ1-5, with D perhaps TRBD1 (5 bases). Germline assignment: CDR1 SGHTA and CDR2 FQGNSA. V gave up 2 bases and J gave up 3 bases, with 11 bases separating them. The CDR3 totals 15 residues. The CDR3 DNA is TGTGCCAGCAGCTTATCCGCAGGGCTCAATCAGCCCCAGCATTTT. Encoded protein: CASSLSAGLNQPQHF. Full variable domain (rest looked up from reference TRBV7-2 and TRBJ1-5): GAGVSQSPSNKVTEKGKDVELRCDPISGHTALYWYRQSLGQGLEFLIYFQGNSAPDKSGLPSDRFSAERTGGSVSTLTIQRTQQEDSAVYLCASSLSAGLNQPQHFGDGTRLSIL.

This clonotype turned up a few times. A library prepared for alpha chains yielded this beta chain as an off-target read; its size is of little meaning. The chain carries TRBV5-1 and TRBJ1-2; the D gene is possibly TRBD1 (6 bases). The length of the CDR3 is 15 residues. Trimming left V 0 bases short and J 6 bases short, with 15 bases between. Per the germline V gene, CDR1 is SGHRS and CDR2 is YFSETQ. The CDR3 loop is CASSLAGQGLDGYTF. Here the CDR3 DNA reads TGCGCCAGCAGCTTGGCTGGGCAGGGGCTGGATGGCTACACCTTC.

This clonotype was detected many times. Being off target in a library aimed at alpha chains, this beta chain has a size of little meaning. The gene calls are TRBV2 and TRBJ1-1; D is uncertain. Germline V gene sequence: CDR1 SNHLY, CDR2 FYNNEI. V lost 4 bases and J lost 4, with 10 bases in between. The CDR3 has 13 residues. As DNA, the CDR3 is TGTGCCAGCAGTGTGAAAGCGGGCACTGAAGCTTTCTTT. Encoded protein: CASSVKAGTEAFF.

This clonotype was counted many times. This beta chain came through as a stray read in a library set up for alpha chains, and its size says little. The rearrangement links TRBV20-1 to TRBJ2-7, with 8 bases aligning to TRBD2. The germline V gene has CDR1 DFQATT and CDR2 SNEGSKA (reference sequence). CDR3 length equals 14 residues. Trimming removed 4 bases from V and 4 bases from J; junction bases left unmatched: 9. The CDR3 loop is CSATKRGGSYEQYF. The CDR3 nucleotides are TGCAGTGCTACCAAACGGGGGGGCTCATACGAGCAGTACTTC.

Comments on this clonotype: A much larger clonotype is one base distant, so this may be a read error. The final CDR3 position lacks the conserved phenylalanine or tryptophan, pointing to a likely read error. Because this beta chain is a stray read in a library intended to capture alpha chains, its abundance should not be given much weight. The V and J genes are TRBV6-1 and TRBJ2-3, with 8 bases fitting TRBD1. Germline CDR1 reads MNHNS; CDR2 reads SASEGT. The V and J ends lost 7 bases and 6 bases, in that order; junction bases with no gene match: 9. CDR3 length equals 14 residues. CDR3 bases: TGTGCCAGCACAGCGGACAGGGCAATCGATACGCAGTATCTT. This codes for CASTADRAIDTQYL.

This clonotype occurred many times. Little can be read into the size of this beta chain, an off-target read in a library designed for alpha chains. CDR3 DNA sequence: TGTGCCAGCAGTGAAGGGTGGACAGGGGCCTACGAGCAGTACTTC. Translation: CASSEGWTGAYEQYF. The rearrangement links TRBV6-1 to TRBJ2-7, with 9 bases identical to TRBD1. This CDR3 is 15 amino acids long. Germline CDR1 and CDR2: MNHNS and SASEGT. The trim removed 1 base at V and 2 bases at J, leaving 3 bases unmatched.

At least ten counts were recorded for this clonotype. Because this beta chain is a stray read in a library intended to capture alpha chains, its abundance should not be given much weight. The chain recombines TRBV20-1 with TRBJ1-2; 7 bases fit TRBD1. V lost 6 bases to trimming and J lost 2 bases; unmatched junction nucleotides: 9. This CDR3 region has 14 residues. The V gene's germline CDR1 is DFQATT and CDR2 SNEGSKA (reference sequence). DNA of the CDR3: TGCAGTGCCGTTCCGGGACAGCAAAACTATGGCTACACCTTC. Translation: CSAVPGQQNYGYTF.

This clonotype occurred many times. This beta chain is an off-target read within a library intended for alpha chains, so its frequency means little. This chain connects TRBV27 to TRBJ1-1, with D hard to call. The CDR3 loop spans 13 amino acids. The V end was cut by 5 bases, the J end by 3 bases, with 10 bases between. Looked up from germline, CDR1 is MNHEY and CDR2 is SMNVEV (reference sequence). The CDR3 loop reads CASSPLGDTEAFF. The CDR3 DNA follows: TGTGCCAGCAGTCCACTGGGAGACACTGAAGCTTTCTTT.

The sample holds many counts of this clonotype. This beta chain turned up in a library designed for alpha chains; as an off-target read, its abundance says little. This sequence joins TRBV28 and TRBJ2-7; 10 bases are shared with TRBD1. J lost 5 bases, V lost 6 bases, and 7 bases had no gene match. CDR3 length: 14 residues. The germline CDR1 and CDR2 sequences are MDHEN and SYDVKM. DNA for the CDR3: TGTGCCAGCAGCACCGGGACAGGGGTCGACGAGCAGTACTTC. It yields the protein CASSTGTGVDEQYF.

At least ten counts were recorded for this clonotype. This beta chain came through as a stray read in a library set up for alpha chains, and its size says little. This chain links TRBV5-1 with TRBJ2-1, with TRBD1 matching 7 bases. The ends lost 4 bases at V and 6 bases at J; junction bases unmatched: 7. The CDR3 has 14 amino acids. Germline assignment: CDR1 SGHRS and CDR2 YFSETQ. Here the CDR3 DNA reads TGCGCCAGCAGCCCCGGGCCAGGGGGCAATGAGCAGTTCTTC. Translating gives CASSPGPGGNEQFF.

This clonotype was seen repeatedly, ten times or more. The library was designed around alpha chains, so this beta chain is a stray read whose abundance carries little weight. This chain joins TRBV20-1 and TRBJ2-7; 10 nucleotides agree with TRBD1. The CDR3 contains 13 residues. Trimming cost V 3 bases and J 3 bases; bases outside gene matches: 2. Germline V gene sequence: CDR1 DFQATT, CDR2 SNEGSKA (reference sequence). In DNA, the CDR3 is TGCAGTGCTAGGCGGACAGGGGGCTACGAGCAGTACTTC. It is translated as CSARRTGGYEQYF.

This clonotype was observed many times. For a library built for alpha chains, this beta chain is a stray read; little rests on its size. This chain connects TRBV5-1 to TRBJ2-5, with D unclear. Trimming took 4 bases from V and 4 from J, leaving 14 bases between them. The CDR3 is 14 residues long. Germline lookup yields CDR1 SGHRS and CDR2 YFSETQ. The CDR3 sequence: CASSQFLDTETQYF. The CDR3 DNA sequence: TGCGCCAGCAGCCAATTCCTAGATACAGAGACCCAGTACTTC.

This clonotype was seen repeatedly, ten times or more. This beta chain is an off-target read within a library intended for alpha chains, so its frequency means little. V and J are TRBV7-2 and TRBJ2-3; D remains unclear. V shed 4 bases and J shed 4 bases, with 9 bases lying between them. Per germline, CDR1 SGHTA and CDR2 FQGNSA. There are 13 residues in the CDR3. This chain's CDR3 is CASSWGPPDTQYF. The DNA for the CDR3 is TGTGCCAGCAGCTGGGGTCCTCCAGATACGCAGTATTTT.

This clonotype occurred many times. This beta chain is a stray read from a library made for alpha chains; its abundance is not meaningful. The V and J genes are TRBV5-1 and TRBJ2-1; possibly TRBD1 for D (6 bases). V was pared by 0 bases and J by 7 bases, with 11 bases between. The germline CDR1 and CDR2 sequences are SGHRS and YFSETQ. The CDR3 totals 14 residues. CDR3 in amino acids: CASSLVGQPNEQFF. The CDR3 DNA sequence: TGCGCCAGCAGCTTGGTAGGACAGCCAAATGAGCAGTTCTTC.

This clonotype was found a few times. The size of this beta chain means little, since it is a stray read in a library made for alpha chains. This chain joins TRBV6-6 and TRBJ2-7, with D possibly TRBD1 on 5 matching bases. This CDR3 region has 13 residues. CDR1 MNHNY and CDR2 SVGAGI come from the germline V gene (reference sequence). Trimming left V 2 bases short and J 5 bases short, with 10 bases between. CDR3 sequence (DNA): TGTGCCAGCAGTTACGGGGCACCCAACGAGCAGTACTTC. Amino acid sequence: CASSYGAPNEQYF.

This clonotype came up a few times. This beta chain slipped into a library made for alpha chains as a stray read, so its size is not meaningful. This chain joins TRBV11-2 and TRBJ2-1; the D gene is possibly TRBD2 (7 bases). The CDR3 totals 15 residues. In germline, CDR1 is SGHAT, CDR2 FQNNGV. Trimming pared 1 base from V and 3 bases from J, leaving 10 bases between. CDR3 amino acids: CASSLVGGGYNEQFF. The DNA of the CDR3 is TGTGCCAGCAGCTTAGTAGGGGGGGGCTACAATGAGCAGTTCTTC.

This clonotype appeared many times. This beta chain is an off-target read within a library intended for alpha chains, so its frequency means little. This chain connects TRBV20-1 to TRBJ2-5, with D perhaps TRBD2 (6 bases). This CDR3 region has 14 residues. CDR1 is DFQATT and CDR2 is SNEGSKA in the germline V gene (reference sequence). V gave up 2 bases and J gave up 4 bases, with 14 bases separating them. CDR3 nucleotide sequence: TGCAGTGCTAGATCCCCGACTAGTGGAGAGACCCAGTACTTC. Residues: CSARSPTSGETQYF.

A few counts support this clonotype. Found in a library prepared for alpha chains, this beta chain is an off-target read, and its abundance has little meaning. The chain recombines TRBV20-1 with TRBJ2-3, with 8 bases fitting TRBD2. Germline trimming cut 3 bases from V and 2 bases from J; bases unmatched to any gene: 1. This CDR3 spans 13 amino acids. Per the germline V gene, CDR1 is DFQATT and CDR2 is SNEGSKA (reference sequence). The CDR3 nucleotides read TGCAGTGCTAGCGGGGGGGCCACAGATACGCAGTATTTT. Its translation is CSASGGATDTQYF.

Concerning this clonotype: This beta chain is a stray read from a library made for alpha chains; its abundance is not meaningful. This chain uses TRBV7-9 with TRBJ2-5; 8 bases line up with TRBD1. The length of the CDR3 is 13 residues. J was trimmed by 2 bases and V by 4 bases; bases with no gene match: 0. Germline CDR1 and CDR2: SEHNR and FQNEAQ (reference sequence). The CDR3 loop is CASSYRGQETQYF. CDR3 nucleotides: TGTGCCAGCAGCTACAGGGGGCAAGAGACCCAGTACTTC.

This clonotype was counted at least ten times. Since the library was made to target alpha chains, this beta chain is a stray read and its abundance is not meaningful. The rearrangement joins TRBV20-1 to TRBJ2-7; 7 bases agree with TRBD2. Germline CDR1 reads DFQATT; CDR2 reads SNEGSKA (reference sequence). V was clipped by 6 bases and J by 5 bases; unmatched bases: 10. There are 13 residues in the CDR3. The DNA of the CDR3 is TGCAGTGCACCCCGGGCGGCGGGGGACGAGCAGTACTTC. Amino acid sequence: CSAPRAAGDEQYF.

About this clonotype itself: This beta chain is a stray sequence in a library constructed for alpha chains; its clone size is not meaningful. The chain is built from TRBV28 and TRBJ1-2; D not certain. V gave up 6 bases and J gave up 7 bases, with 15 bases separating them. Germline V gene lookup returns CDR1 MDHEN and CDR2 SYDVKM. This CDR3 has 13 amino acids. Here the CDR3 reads CASSRVTLGGYTF. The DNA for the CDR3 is TGTGCCAGCAGCCGTGTCACACTGGGTGGCTACACCTTC.

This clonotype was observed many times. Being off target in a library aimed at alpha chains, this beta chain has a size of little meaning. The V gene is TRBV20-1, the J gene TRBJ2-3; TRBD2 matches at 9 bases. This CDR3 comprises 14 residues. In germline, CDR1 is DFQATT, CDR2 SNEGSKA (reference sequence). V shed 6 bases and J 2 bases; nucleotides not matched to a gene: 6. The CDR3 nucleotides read TGCAGTGCGCGGCGGGGGGGGTACACAGATACGCAGTATTTT. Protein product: CSARRGGYTDTQYF.

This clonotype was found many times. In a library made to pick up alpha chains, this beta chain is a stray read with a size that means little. The CDR3 loop reads CASSVSRADTQYF. In DNA form, the CDR3 reads TGTGCCAGCAGCGTATCCAGGGCAGATACGCAGTATTTT. The genes are TRBV9 and TRBJ2-3, with D tentatively TRBD1 (5 bases). The germline V gene encodes CDR1 SGDLS and CDR2 YYNGEE. The CDR3 spans 13 residues. V lost 1 base and J 4 bases, leaving 7 bases between the germline ends.

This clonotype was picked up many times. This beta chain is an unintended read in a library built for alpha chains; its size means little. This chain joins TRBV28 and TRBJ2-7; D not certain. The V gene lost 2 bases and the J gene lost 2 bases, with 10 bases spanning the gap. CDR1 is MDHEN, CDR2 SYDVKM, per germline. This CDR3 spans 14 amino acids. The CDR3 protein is CASSLELWAYEQYF. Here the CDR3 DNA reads TGTGCCAGCAGTTTAGAATTATGGGCCTACGAGCAGTACTTC.

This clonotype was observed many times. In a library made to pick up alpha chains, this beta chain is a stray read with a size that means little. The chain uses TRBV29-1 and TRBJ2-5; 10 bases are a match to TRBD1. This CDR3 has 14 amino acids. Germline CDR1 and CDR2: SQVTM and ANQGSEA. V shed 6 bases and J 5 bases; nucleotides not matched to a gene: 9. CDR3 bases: TGCAGCGTGGACAGACAGGGGGCAGGGGAGACCCAGTACTTC. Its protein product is CSVDRQGAGETQYF.

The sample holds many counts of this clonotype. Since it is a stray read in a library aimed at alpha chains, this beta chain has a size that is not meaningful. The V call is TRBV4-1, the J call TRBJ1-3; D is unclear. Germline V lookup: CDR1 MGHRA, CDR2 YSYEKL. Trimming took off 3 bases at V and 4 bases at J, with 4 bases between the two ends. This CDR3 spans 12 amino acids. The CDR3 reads CASSQSGNTIYF. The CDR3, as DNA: TGCGCCAGCAGCCAGTCAGGAAACACCATATATTTT.